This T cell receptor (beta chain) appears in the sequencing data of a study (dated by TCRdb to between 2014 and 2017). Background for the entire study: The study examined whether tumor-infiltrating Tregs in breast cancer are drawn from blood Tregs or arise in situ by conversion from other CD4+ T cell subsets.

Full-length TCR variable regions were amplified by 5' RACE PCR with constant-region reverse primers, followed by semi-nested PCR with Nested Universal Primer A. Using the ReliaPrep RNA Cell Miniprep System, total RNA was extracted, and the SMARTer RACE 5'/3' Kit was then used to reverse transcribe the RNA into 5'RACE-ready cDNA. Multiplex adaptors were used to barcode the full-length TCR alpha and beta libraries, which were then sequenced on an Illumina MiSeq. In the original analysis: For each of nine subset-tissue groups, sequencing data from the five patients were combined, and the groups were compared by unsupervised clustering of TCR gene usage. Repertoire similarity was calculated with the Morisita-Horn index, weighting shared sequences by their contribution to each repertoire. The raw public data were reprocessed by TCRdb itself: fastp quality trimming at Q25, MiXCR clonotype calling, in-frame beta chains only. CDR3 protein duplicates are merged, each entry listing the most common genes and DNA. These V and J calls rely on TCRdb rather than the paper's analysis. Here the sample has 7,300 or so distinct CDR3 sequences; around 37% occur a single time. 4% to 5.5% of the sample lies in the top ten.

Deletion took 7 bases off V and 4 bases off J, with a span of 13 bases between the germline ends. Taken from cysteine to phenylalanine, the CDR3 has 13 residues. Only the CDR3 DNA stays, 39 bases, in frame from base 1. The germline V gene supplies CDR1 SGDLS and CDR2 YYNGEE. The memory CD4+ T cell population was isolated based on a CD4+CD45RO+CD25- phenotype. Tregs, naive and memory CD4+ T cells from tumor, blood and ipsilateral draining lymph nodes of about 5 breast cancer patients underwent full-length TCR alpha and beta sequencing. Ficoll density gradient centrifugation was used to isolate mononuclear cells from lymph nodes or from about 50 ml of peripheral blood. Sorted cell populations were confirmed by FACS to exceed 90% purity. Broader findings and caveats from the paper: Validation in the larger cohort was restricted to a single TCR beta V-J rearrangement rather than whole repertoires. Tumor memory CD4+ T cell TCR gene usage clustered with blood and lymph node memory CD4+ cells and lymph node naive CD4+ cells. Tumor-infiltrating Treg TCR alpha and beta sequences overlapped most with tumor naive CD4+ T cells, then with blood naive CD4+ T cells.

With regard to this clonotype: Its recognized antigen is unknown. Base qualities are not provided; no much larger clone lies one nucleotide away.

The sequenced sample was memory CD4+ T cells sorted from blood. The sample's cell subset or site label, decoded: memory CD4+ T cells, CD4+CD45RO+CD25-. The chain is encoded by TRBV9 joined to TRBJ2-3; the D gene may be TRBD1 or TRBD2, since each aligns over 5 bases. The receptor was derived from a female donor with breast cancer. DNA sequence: TGTGCCAGCCAGCCGCGAGGGGCAGATACGCAGTATTTT. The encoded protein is CASQPRGADTQYF.